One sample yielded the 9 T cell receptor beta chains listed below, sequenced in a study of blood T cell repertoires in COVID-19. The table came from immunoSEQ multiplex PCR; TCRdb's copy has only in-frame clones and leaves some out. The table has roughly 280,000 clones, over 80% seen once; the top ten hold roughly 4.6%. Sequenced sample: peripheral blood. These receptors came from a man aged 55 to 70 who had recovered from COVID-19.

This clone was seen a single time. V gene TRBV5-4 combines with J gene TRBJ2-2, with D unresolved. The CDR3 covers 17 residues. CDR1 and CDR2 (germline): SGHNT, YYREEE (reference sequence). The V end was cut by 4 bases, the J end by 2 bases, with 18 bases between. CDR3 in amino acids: CASSPRAQLFNTGELFF. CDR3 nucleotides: TGTGCCAGCAGCCCCCGCGCCCAACTTTTTAACACCGGGGAGCTGTTTTTT.

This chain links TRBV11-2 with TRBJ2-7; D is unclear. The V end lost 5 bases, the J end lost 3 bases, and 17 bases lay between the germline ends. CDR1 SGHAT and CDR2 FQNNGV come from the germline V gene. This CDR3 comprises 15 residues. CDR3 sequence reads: CASSRLVSLGYEQYF. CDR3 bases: TGTGCCAGCAGCCGGCTAGTCTCCCTTGGCTACGAGCAGTACTTC.

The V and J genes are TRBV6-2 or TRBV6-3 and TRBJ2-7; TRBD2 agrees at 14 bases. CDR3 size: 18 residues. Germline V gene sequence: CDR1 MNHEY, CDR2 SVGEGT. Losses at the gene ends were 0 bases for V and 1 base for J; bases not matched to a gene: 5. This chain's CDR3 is CASSYSLGLAGVSYEQYF. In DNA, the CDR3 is TGTGCCAGCAGTTACTCCCTGGGACTAGCGGGGGTTTCCTACGAGCAGTACTTC.

CDR3 DNA: TGTGCCAGCAGTTTAGGTCCCAGGGGGCTTACTAATTCACCCCTCCACTTT. Protein sequence: CASSLGPRGLTNSPLHF. This sequence joins TRBV27 and TRBJ1-6; 8 bases align to TRBD1. Per the germline V gene, CDR1 is MNHEY and CDR2 is SMNVEV (reference sequence). CDR3 size: 17 residues. The junction had 9 bases not matched to a gene; V was cut back by 2 bases and J by 6 bases.

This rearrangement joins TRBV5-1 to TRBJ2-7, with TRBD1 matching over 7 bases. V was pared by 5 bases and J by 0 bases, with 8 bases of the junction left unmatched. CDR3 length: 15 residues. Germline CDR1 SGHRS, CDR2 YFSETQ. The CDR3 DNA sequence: TGCGCCAGCAGGCCCGGGACAGAGAGCTCCTACGAGCAGTACTTC. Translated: CASRPGTESSYEQYF.

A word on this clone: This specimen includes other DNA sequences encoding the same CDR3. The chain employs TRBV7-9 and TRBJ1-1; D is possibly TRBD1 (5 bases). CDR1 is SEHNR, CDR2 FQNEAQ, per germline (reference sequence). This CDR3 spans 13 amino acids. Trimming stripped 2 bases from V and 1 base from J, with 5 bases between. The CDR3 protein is CASSLTGNTEAFF. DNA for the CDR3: TGTGCCAGCAGCTTAACAGGGAACACTGAAGCTTTCTTT. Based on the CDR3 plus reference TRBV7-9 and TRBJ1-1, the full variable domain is DTGVSQNPRHKITKRGQNVTFRCDPISEHNRLYWYRQTLGQGPEFLTYFQNEAQLEKSRLLSDRFSAERPKGSFSTLEIQRTEQGDSAMYLCASSLTGNTEAFFGQGTRLTVV.

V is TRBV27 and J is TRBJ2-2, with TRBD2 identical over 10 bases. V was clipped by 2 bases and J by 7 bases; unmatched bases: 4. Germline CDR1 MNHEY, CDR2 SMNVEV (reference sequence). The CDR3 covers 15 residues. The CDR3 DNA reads TGTGCCAGCAGTTTAACTAGCGGGACTGGCGGGGAGCTGTTTTTT. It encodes CASSLTSGTGGELFF.

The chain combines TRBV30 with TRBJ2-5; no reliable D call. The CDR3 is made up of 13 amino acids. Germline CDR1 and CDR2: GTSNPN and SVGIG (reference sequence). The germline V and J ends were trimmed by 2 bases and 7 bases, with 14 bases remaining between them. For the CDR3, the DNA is TGTGCCTGGAGTAGTACCGCCCCGGGGACCCAGTACTTC. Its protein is CAWSSTAPGTQYF.

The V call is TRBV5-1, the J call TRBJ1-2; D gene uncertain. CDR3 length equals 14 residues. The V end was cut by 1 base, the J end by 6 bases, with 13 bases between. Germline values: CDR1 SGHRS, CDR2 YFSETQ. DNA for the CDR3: TGCGCCAGCAGCTTGAGTAGTTGGAGGGATGGCTACACCTTC. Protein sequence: CASSLSSWRDGYTF.